The 27 T cell receptor beta chains listed next were all sequenced from one sample in a study of cytomegalovirus exposure and HLA in healthy donors. With 60 Vbeta and 13 Jbeta primers, the PCR was carried out. TCRdb's copy holds only in-frame clones and misses some; the assay was immunoSEQ multiplex PCR. In the table there are 90,000 to 130,000 clones, 65% to 80% of which are singletons. The sample was PBMCs. The receptors derive from a man aged 25 to 45 in good health and CMV-seropositive.

V gene TRBV29-1 combines with J gene TRBJ2-2; TRBD2 aligns across 13 bases. V shed 6 bases and J 4 bases; nucleotides not matched to a gene: 8. This CDR3 has 16 amino acids. The germline V gene encodes CDR1 SQVTM and CDR2 ANQGSEA. This CDR3 is CSVRGLAGLFTGELFF. CDR3 sequence (DNA): TGCAGCGTCCGGGGACTAGCGGGGCTATTCACCGGGGAGCTGTTTTTT.

The chain links TRBV5-1 to TRBJ1-4; no clear D. Trimming pared 0 bases from V and 4 bases from J, leaving 7 bases between. CDR3 length: 14 amino acids. Germline CDR1 and CDR2: SGHRS and YFSETQ. Here the CDR3 DNA reads TGCGCCAGCAGCTTGGATTCAATTAATGAAAAACTGTTTTTT. Protein product: CASSLDSINEKLFF.

V is TRBV11-3 and J is TRBJ2-3; 9 nucleotides align to TRBD1. Germline V gene sequence: CDR1 SGHNT, CDR2 YENEEA. After removal of 3 bases from V and 0 bases from J, the junction contained 1 base not matched to a gene. The CDR3 totals 15 residues. DNA of the CDR3: TGTGCCAGCAGCTTGGACAGGGGTAGCACAGATACGCAGTATTTT. Its protein is CASSLDRGSTDTQYF.

The CDR3 region is CASTLRGSRSWGYTF. For the CDR3, the DNA is TGTGCCAGCACTCTTAGGGGGAGCAGGTCCTGGGGCTACACCTTC. This sequence joins TRBV28 and TRBJ1-2; D perhaps matches TRBD1 (6 bases). Germline V gene lookup returns CDR1 MDHEN and CDR2 SYDVKM. The V end was cut by 7 bases, the J end by 8 bases, with 23 bases between. The length of the CDR3 is 15 residues.

The rearrangement uses TRBV5-4 and TRBJ2-5; 12 bases match TRBD1. This CDR3 contains 18 residues. CDR1 SGHNT and CDR2 YYREEE come from the germline V gene (reference sequence). With V trimmed by 4 bases and J by 0 bases, 10 bases remained unmatched. CDR3 amino acids: CASSQGQGAIPDQETQYF. CDR3 coding DNA: TGTGCCAGCAGCCAGGGACAGGGGGCGATCCCTGACCAAGAGACCCAGTACTTC.

The chain has TRBV6-6 and TRBJ1-1, with D perhaps TRBD1 (5 bases). Deletions cut 6 bases from V and 3 bases from J, with 11 bases between. Germline CDR1 is MNHNY and CDR2 is SVGAGI (reference sequence). This CDR3 contains 13 residues. Here the CDR3 reads CASRQGPHTEAFF. CDR3 DNA: TGTGCCAGCAGGCAGGGCCCGCACACTGAAGCTTTCTTT.

This clone was seen once. The genes are TRBV14 and TRBJ1-2, with D possibly TRBD1 on 5 matching bases. With 5 bases removed from V and 3 bases from J, the gap between germline ends came to 13 bases. The CDR3 loop spans 14 amino acids. Germline V gene sequence: CDR1 SGHDN, CDR2 FVKESK. CDR3 bases: TGTGCCAGCAGCGACAACCAGGGATACTATGGCTACACCTTC. Its protein product is CASSDNQGYYGYTF.

Details on this clone: One end of the junction fails to match germline, which may point to a read error. The chain uses TRBV19 and TRBJ1-2, with D unresolved. This CDR3 is built from 13 residues. Germline assignment: CDR1 LNHDA and CDR2 SQIVND (reference sequence). CDR3 coding DNA: TGTGCCAGTAGTATTGAGCGAAACTATGGCTACCCCTTC. It specifies CASSIERNYGYPF.

This clone has a handful of counts. V and J are TRBV14 and TRBJ1-6; a weak D match, TRBD1 (6 bases). The ends were cut back, 5 bases at V and 7 bases at J, with 15 bases in the middle. The CDR3 covers 15 residues. Per the germline V gene, CDR1 is SGHDN and CDR2 is FVKESK. The CDR3: CASSSQGIRNSPLHF. In nucleotides, the CDR3 is TGTGCCAGCAGCAGTCAGGGGATTAGGAATTCACCCCTCCACTTT. Based on the CDR3 plus reference TRBV14 and TRBJ1-6, the full variable domain is EAGVTQFPSHSVIEKGQTVTLRCDPISGHDNLYWYRRVMGKEIKFLLHFVKESKQDESGMPNNRFLAERTGGTYSTLKVQPAELEDSGVYFCASSSQGIRNSPLHFGNGTRLTVT.

The gene calls are TRBV30 and TRBJ1-3, with a weak D call TRBD1 (5 bases). Between the trimmed V and J ends, which lost 5 bases and 0 bases, there was a span of 11 bases. The CDR3 runs 14 residues. The germline V gene has CDR1 GTSNPN and CDR2 SVGIG (reference sequence). CDR3 DNA sequence: TGTGCCTGGGGGGCCACTTACTCTGGAAACACCATATATTTT. The encoded protein is CAWGATYSGNTIYF.

The CDR3 protein is CASSLDRGSVDEKLFF. The CDR3 region has the DNA TGTGCCAGCAGCTTAGATCGGGGGAGCGTTGATGAAAAACTGTTTTTT. The chain couples TRBV11-2 to TRBJ1-4; perhaps TRBD1 as D (5 bases). V was trimmed by 0 bases and J by 6 bases, leaving 14 bases between them. CDR3 length: 16 amino acids. Germline CDR1 is SGHAT and CDR2 is FQNNGV.

The CDR3 protein is CASSSAGVQETQYF. CDR3 in DNA: TGTGCCAGCAGTTCAGCGGGGGTACAAGAGACCCAGTACTTC. The chain has TRBV2 and TRBJ2-5; 8 bases are shared with TRBD2. This CDR3 has 14 amino acids. Germline CDR1 is SNHLY and CDR2 is FYNNEI. The V and J ends lost 5 bases and 2 bases, in that order; junction bases with no gene match: 4.

In this sample, this clone turned up a few times. The chain links TRBV28 to TRBJ1-6; D is unclear. Germline V gene data show CDR1 as MDHEN and CDR2 as SYDVKM. The CDR3 consists of 13 residues. Trimming took 2 bases from V and 4 from J, leaving 3 bases between them. CDR3 loop: CASSLHYNSPLHF. The CDR3 coding sequence is TGTGCCAGCAGTTTACATTATAATTCACCCCTCCACTTT.

The rearrangement uses TRBV5-1 and TRBJ1-2, with 10 nucleotides matching TRBD1. The CDR3 runs to 13 residues. Germline V gene sequence: CDR1 SGHRS, CDR2 YFSETQ. V gave up 4 bases and J gave up 7 bases; unmatched junction bases: 4. This CDR3 reads CASSQGTGAGYTF. The CDR3 DNA follows: TGCGCCAGCAGCCAAGGGACAGGGGCTGGCTACACCTTC.

The gene calls are TRBV27 and TRBJ1-5; 7 bases line up with TRBD1. The length of the CDR3 is 17 residues. J gave up 2 bases and V 5 bases, and 12 bases lay outside the gene matches. Per germline, CDR1 MNHEY and CDR2 SMNVEV (reference sequence). The CDR3 protein is CASSPHFDRVGNQPQHF. For the CDR3, the DNA is TGTGCCAGCAGTCCCCACTTCGACAGGGTAGGCAATCAGCCCCAGCATTTT.

This clone appeared a few times. This sequence joins TRBV4-3 and TRBJ2-7, with D tentatively TRBD1 (6 bases). There are 15 residues in the CDR3. V was cut by 4 bases and J by 2 bases, with 15 bases left in between. Germline CDR1 LGHNA, CDR2 YSLEER. The CDR3 here is CASSLYTGKTYEQYF. CDR3 DNA: TGCGCCAGCAGCCTCTACACAGGGAAGACCTACGAGCAGTACTTC.

V and J are TRBV7-3 and TRBJ2-3; TRBD2 matches at 8 bases. The CDR3 consists of 18 residues. CDR1 and CDR2 from the germline V gene are SGHTA and FQGTGA. The V and J ends lost 2 bases and 1 base, in that order; junction bases with no gene match: 11. CDR3 sequence reads: CASSLAGGGPGGTDTQYF. DNA for the CDR3: TGTGCCAGCAGCTTAGCCGGCGGGGGGCCCGGGGGCACAGATACGCAGTATTTT.

V gene TRBV19 combines with J gene TRBJ1-4, with unresolved D. This CDR3 contains 15 residues. Per germline, CDR1 LNHDA and CDR2 SQIVND (reference sequence). Trimming removed 7 bases at V and 0 bases at J, with 12 bases between. CDR3 sequence: CASTLAAATNEKLFF. The CDR3 nucleotides read TGTGCCAGTACCCTGGCGGCTGCAACTAATGAAAAACTGTTTTTT.

This clone is a singleton in its sample. J is TRBJ1-2 and V is TRBV30; D may be TRBD1 (6 bases). The CDR3 sequence is 12 residues long. Germline CDR1 GTSNPN, CDR2 SVGIG (reference sequence). V shed 2 bases and J shed 7 bases, with 11 bases lying between them. CDR3 bases: TGTGCCTGGAGTTCAGGGGCGGGTGGCTACACCTTC. Amino acid sequence: CAWSSGAGGYTF. Drawing the rest from reference TRBV30 and TRBJ1-2, the complete variable domain is SQTIHQWPATLVQPVGSPLSLECTVEGTSNPNLYWYRQAAGRGLQLLFYSVGIGQISSEVPQNLSASRPQDRQFILSSKKLLLSDSGFYLCAWSSGAGGYTFGSGTRLTVV.

This sequence joins TRBV7-2 and TRBJ2-3; 8 nucleotides agree with TRBD1. Germline loops: CDR1 SGHTA, CDR2 FQGNSA. This CDR3 has 14 amino acids. V shed 3 bases, J shed 6 bases, and the junction held 5 bases outside the gene matches. The CDR3 loop reads CASSLNRGADTQYF. The CDR3 bases are TGTGCCAGCAGCTTGAACAGGGGGGCGGATACGCAGTATTTT.

This clone has just a few counts. J is TRBJ2-2 and V is TRBV6-6; unclear D gene. From germline, CDR1 is MNHNY and CDR2 SVGAGI (reference sequence). The CDR3 has 14 residues. Trimming pared 7 bases from V and 0 bases from J, leaving 9 bases between. The CDR3 reads CASISDTNTGELFF. In DNA form, the CDR3 reads TGTGCCAGCATCTCCGACACGAACACCGGGGAGCTGTTTTTT.

The V and J genes are TRBV28 and TRBJ2-7; D might be TRBD2 (5 bases). Trimming left V 3 bases short and J 5 bases short, with 8 bases between. The CDR3 length is 12 residues. From germline, CDR1 is MDHEN and CDR2 SYDVKM. CDR3 in DNA: TGTGCCAGCAGTTTTATGGAGGACGAGCAGTACTTC. Encoded protein: CASSFMEDEQYF.

The chain combines TRBV2 with TRBJ2-7; D not certain. CDR1 SNHLY and CDR2 FYNNEI come from the germline V gene. The CDR3 contains 11 residues. V lost 6 bases to trimming and J lost 1 base, with 4 bases between them. The CDR3 DNA sequence: TGTGCCAGCAGGTATTCCTACGAGCAGTACTTC. Translation gives CASRYSYEQYF.

The rearrangement uses TRBV7-2 and TRBJ2-1; tentatively, D is TRBD1 (7 bases). The V gene's germline CDR1 is SGHTA and CDR2 FQGNSA. With 5 bases removed from V and 3 bases from J, the gap between germline ends came to 17 bases. The CDR3 spans 16 residues. The CDR3 is CASSPLAGTVYNEQFF. The CDR3 DNA follows: TGTGCCAGCAGCCCTCTGGCGGGGACAGTCTACAATGAGCAGTTCTTC. Looking up the rest from reference TRBV7-2 and TRBJ2-1 gives the full variable domain: GAGVSQSPSNKVTEKGKDVELRCDPISGHTALYWYRQSLGQGLEFLIYFQGNSAPDKSGLPSDRFSAERTGGSVSTLTIQRTQQEDSAVYLCASSPLAGTVYNEQFFGPGTRLTVL.

This chain connects TRBV5-1 to TRBJ2-7, with D possibly being TRBD1 (6 bases). The CDR3 totals 14 residues. V shed 5 bases and J shed 1 base, with 13 bases lying between them. Per germline, CDR1 SGHRS and CDR2 YFSETQ. CDR3 amino acids: CASRQLTGSYEQYF. The CDR3, as DNA: TGCGCCAGCAGACAATTGACAGGTTCCTACGAGCAGTACTTC.

The chain combines TRBV15 with TRBJ1-3; D not resolved. Trimming shortened V by 4 bases and J by 5 bases, and 6 bases separated the two germline ends. This CDR3 is 12 amino acids long. CDR1 and CDR2 (germline): LNHNV, YYDKDF (reference sequence). This CDR3 is CATSTLRNTIYF. The CDR3 nucleotides read TGTGCCACCAGCACCTTAAGAAACACCATATATTTT.

The V call is TRBV14, the J call TRBJ1-2, with unresolved D. This CDR3 is 13 amino acids long. Germline loops: CDR1 SGHDN, CDR2 FVKESK. V lost 2 bases and J 3 bases, leaving 7 bases between the germline ends. CDR3 residues: CASSQPRDYGYTF. The DNA of the CDR3 is TGTGCCAGCAGCCAACCGAGGGACTATGGCTACACCTTC.